The 22 T cell receptor beta chains presented below share a single source sample, sequenced in a study of blood T cell repertoires in COVID-19. Sequenced by immunoSEQ multiplex PCR; TCRdb stores in-frame clones only, minus some. The table lists 50,000 to 70,000 clones, approximately 84% of them singletons. Sequenced input: peripheral blood. The origin of the receptors is a man aged 65-85 years with active COVID-19.

The chain recombines TRBV9 with TRBJ2-3, with D tentatively TRBD2 (5 bases). The CDR3 contains 15 residues. Germline V gene lookup returns CDR1 SGDLS and CDR2 YYNGEE. Between the trimmed V and J ends, which lost 1 base and 1 base, there was a span of 10 bases. The CDR3 is CASSVSGSGTDTQYF. The CDR3 DNA follows: TGTGCCAGCAGCGTAAGCGGCTCCGGCACAGATACGCAGTATTTT.

In nucleotides, the CDR3 is TGCGCCAGCAGCTTGTTTCGGACAGGAGGTGAGACCCAGTACTTC. Its protein product is CASSLFRTGGETQYF. V usage is TRBV5-1 and J usage is TRBJ2-5; 7 nucleotides match TRBD1. Trimming took 1 base from V and 5 from J; bases not matched to a gene: 8. The CDR3 loop spans 15 amino acids. Germline V gene lookup returns CDR1 SGHRS and CDR2 YFSETQ.

The J gene is TRBJ2-1, the V gene TRBV12-5; a possible D gene is TRBD2 (5 bases). The CDR3 runs 13 residues. V dropped 2 bases and J dropped 4 bases, with 6 bases sitting between them. Germline values: CDR1 LGHNT, CDR2 FRNRAP. CDR3 bases: TGTGCTAGTGGTTTGCGGGGTTACAATGAGCAGTTCTTC. Translating gives CASGLRGYNEQFF. The variable domain in full, completed from reference TRBV12-5 and TRBJ2-1, reads DARVTQTPRHKVTEMGQEVTMRCQPILGHNTVFWYRQTMMQGLELLAYFRNRAPLDDSGMPKDRFSAEMPDATLATLKIQPSEPRDSAVYFCASGLRGYNEQFFGPGTRLTVL.

This clone has more than one count but fewer than ten. J is TRBJ2-7 and V is TRBV27; TRBD1 might be the D (5 bases). From germline, CDR1 is MNHEY and CDR2 SMNVEV (reference sequence). CDR3 size: 13 residues. The V and J ends lost 3 bases and 5 bases respectively, with 11 bases between them. CDR3 in DNA: TGTGCCAGCAGTTTTTCAGGGTTGAACGAGCAGTACTTC. Protein: CASSFSGLNEQYF.

This clone was picked up one time. The chain recombines TRBV6-5 with TRBJ1-1, with 8 bases matching TRBD1. The junction had 5 bases not matched to a gene; V was cut back by 0 bases and J by 11 bases. Germline values: CDR1 MNHEY, CDR2 SVGAGI. CDR3 length equals 13 residues. This chain's CDR3 is CASSYSAGGAAFF. CDR3 DNA sequence: TGTGCCAGCAGTTACTCAGCAGGGGGCGCCGCTTTCTTT.

The chain links TRBV5-4 to TRBJ2-7, with TRBD1 matching 7 bases. Germline values: CDR1 SGHNT, CDR2 YYREEE (reference sequence). The CDR3 runs to 14 residues. With 0 bases clipped from V and 2 bases from J, the junction kept 2 bases outside the gene matches. CDR3 protein: CASSLGGQTYEQYF. The DNA of the CDR3 is TGTGCCAGCAGCTTGGGGGGACAGACCTACGAGCAGTACTTC.

CDR3 amino acids: CASSPSGKANYGYTF. The CDR3 bases are TGTGCCAGCAGCCCGTCGGGTAAAGCTAACTATGGCTACACCTTC. The chain couples TRBV6-5 to TRBJ1-2; D uncertain. Germline values: CDR1 MNHEY, CDR2 SVGAGI. This CDR3 is 15 amino acids long. Trimming removed 6 bases from V and 0 bases from J, with 14 bases in between.

This chain connects TRBV18 to TRBJ2-1; maybe TRBD2 (6 bases). The germline gives CDR1 KGHSH, CDR2 LQKENI. The V end was cut by 3 bases, the J end by 6 bases, with 21 bases between. This CDR3 is 17 amino acids long. CDR3 region: CASSPRQGGFGPNEQFF. The CDR3 DNA follows: TGTGCCAGCTCACCCCGGCAAGGAGGGTTTGGGCCCAATGAGCAGTTCTTC.

This clone was observed a handful of times. The chain recombines TRBV7-2 with TRBJ2-5, with a possible D match to TRBD2 (6 bases). V was pared by 4 bases and J by 5 bases, with 20 bases between. Germline-derived CDR1 and CDR2 are SGHTA and FQGNSA. The CDR3 is 16 amino acids. The CDR3 nucleotides read TGTGCCAGCAGCTCGACTAAGAGGAGGGTAGGCGAGACCCAGTACTTC. It is translated as CASSSTKRRVGETQYF.

The chain employs TRBV5-1 and TRBJ2-7; 7 bases fit TRBD1. The ends lost 0 bases at V and 3 bases at J; junction bases unmatched: 3. Germline loops: CDR1 SGHRS, CDR2 YFSETQ. The CDR3 is made up of 14 amino acids. The DNA for the CDR3 is TGCGCCAGCAGCTTGGCTCAGGGGGACTACGAGCAGTACTTC. Its protein is CASSLAQGDYEQYF. The variable domain in full, with the rest retrieved from reference TRBV5-1 and TRBJ2-7, is KAGVTQTPRYLIKTRGQQVTLSCSPISGHRSVSWYQQTPGQGLQFLFEYFSETQRNKGNFPGRFSGRQFSNSRSEMNVSTLELGDSALYLCASSLAQGDYEQYFGPGTRLTVT.

The V call is TRBV14, the J call TRBJ1-1; D unclear. V was cut by 5 bases and J by 8 bases, with 12 bases left in between. This CDR3 spans 12 amino acids. The germline CDR1 and CDR2 sequences are SGHDN and FVKESK. The CDR3 DNA sequence: TGTGCCAGCAGCGGACCTGGAGGAGAAGCTTTCTTT. It specifies CASSGPGGEAFF.

CDR3 coding DNA: TGTGCCAGCAGCTCGACAGGGGGTGATGCTAGTTTCTACTTC. It specifies CASSSTGGDASFYF. The chain uses TRBV7-3 and TRBJ2-7; 9 nucleotides agree with TRBD1. V lost 4 bases and J lost 13; bases outside the gene matches: 14. There are 14 residues in the CDR3. CDR1 SGHTA and CDR2 FQGTGA come from the germline V gene.

The chain is built from TRBV4-2 and TRBJ1-2; tentatively, D is TRBD1 (5 bases). The CDR3 is made up of 15 amino acids. Per germline, CDR1 LGHNA and CDR2 YNFKEQ. The V end was cut by 0 bases, the J end by 9 bases, with 17 bases between. Here the CDR3 reads CASSQDMGGGRSYTF. CDR3 DNA: TGTGCCAGCAGCCAAGATATGGGGGGAGGGAGAAGCTACACCTTC.

The CDR3 DNA reads as TGTGCCAGCAGCCGGGGCCAGGGGACGGGCAATGAGCAGTTCTTC. Its translation is CASSRGQGTGNEQFF. The chain is built from TRBV7-9 and TRBJ2-1; possibly TRBD1 for D (6 bases). V was shortened by 5 bases and J by 6 bases, with 17 bases between the two germline ends. Germline V lookup: CDR1 SEHNR, CDR2 FQNEAQ (reference sequence). The CDR3 spans 15 residues.

This clone was counted between two and nine times. The rearrangement joins TRBV27 to TRBJ1-1, with D possibly being TRBD1 (6 bases). Trimming removed 5 bases at V and 11 bases at J, with 15 bases between. Germline V lookup: CDR1 MNHEY, CDR2 SMNVEV (reference sequence). The CDR3 spans 12 residues. CDR3 protein: CASSGHAGEAFF. Written as DNA, the CDR3 is TGTGCCAGCAGTGGACACGCAGGGGAGGCTTTCTTT.

The V call is TRBV29-1, the J call TRBJ1-1, with TRBD1 matching over 11 bases. Germline values: CDR1 SQVTM, CDR2 ANQGSEA. This CDR3 is built from 13 residues. After removal of 2 bases from V and 11 bases from J, the junction contained 7 bases not matched to a gene. The CDR3 here is CSVEPGQGARAFF. The CDR3 nucleotides read TGCAGCGTTGAACCCGGACAGGGGGCGAGGGCTTTCTTT.

The V gene is TRBV5-4, the J gene TRBJ2-5; 11 bases are shared with TRBD2. V gave up 4 bases and J gave up 1 base; unmatched junction bases: 9. The CDR3 is 17 residues long. CDR1 and CDR2 from the germline V gene are SGHNT and YYREEE (reference sequence). This CDR3 is CASSPQLAGVSQETQYF. CDR3 nucleotide sequence: TGTGCCAGCAGCCCCCAACTAGCGGGAGTTTCCCAAGAGACCCAGTACTTC.

The chain links TRBV6-5 to TRBJ2-1, with TRBD1 as a possible D gene (5 bases). Germline CDR1 MNHEY, CDR2 SVGAGI. The CDR3 length is 14 residues. Trimming took off 7 bases at V and 6 bases at J, with 16 bases between the two ends. DNA of the CDR3: TGTGCCAGCAATCCAGGGTCTAGAAGCAATGAGCAGTTCTTC. Its protein product is CASNPGSRSNEQFF.

V gene TRBV20-1 combines with J gene TRBJ2-3; D is perhaps TRBD1 (5 bases). Germline CDR1 reads DFQATT; CDR2 reads SNEGSKA (reference sequence). The V end lost 3 bases, the J end lost 3 bases, and 10 bases lay between the germline ends. The CDR3 totals 13 residues. This CDR3 is CSASPRTTDTQYF. The DNA for the CDR3 is TGCAGTGCTAGTCCCCGGACAACAGATACGCAGTATTTT.

The chain uses TRBV30 and TRBJ2-7, with D uncertain. Trimming took off 2 bases at V and 4 bases at J, with 12 bases between the two ends. CDR3 size: 13 residues. CDR1 GTSNPN and CDR2 SVGIG come from the germline V gene (reference sequence). CDR3 protein: CAWSPRSVYEQYF. The CDR3 bases are TGTGCCTGGAGTCCCAGGTCCGTATACGAGCAGTACTTC.

V usage is TRBV7-2 and J usage is TRBJ2-3; 8 bases agree with TRBD2. Per the germline V gene, CDR1 is SGHTA and CDR2 is FQGNSA. Trimming at V came to 5 bases and at J to 1 base, leaving 5 bases not matched to a gene. The CDR3 has 15 amino acids. CDR3 bases: TGTGCCAGCAGCCGGGGGACTAGGGGCACAGATACGCAGTATTTT. Its translation is CASSRGTRGTDTQYF.

This clone was counted ten times or more. The chain combines TRBV28 with TRBJ1-3; a possible D gene is TRBD1 (6 bases). Germline CDR1 and CDR2: MDHEN and SYDVKM. The V end lost 3 bases, the J end lost 5 bases, and 14 bases lay between the germline ends. CDR3 length equals 15 residues. Here the CDR3 DNA reads TGTGCCAGCAGTTTCTCGTCAGGGGCTCGAAACACCATATATTTT. Translating it yields CASSFSSGARNTIYF.